Listed below are T cell receptor beta chains from one sample, sequenced in a study of OX40 agonist ivuxolimab in advanced cancers. Profiled with immunoSEQ multiplex PCR; TCRdb holds only in-frame clones, not every one. Among under 95,000 clones listed, 91% were seen once. The sample here was CD4+ or CD8+ T cells sorted from blood, taken in a trial of the OX40 agonist ivuxolimab. These receptors were obtained from an adult with an advanced solid tumor such as melanoma, head and neck, liver or kidney cancer. Both conserved end residues are part of each CDR3. A D gene is named only where the DNA matches it firmly. The listing skips clone size in some rows; elsewhere it reads once, few, many or a size class.

TRBJ2-6,TRBV5-1,TRBD1,NA,TGCGCCAGCAGCATAACAGGGGGTTCTGGGGCCAACGTCCTGACTTTC,CASSITGGSGANVLTF
TRBJ2-4,TRBV14,NA,few,TGTGCCAGCAGCCCCTCCGGGGCCCAAAACATTCAGTACTTC,CASSPSGAQNIQYF
TRBJ2-1,TRBV6-5,NA,NA,TGTGCCAGCAGTCCCGCGGGGAATGAGCAGTTCTTC,CASSPAGNEQFF
TRBJ1-2,TRBV4-1,NA,few,TGCGCCAGCAGCCCACGGATGGGGATAGATGGCTACACCTTC,CASSPRMGIDGYTF
TRBJ2-2,TRBV30,NA,NA,TGTGCCTGGAGTGTAGGGCGGCCAAGTTCGGGGCTGTTTTTT,CAWSVGRPSSGLFF
TRBJ1-1,TRBV20-1,NA,once,TGCAGTGCTCGAAGGAACACTGAAGCTTTCTTT,CSARRNTEAFF
TRBJ1-2,TRBV2,TRBD1,NA,TGTGCCAGCAGTGAAGGGCCAGGGGGAGACTACACCTTC,CASSEGPGGDYTF
TRBJ2-7,TRBV19,NA,NA,TGTGCCAGTAGTCCAGCGGTCCGGGGGTACGAGCAGTACTTC,CASSPAVRGYEQYF
TRBJ2-3,TRBV10-3,TRBD2,NA,TGTGCCATCAGTGGACTAGCGGGAGGCACAGATACGCAGTATTTT,CAISGLAGGTDTQYF
TRBJ2-3,TRBV5-6,NA,NA,TGTGCCAGCAGGAATTGGGGAGTCGGGGAGCGTGGTAGGACGCAGTATTTT,CASRNWGVGERGRTQYF
TRBJ2-5,TRBV10-3,TRBD1,once,TGTGCCATCAGTAACCCGGACAGGGGGCTAGAGACCCAGTACTTC,CAISNPDRGLETQYF